This T cell receptor (beta chain) was sequenced in a study of shared clonotypes between healthy human individuals. Across the whole study: Three plates were used per donor for CD4 naive, three for CD4 memory, two for CD8 naive and one for CD8 memory. The study, taken as a whole, reports: Among donors, clonotype sharing was expected to be affected by sequencing depth.

For every subset, genomic DNA was evenly distributed across several immunoSEQ plates. Using about 220 ng DNA, roughly 33,000 T cell genomes, the sorted-subset replicate PCRs were run. Data came from immunoSEQ multiplex PCR; TCRdb stores just in-frame clones and leaves some out. Of hundreds of thousands of clones listed, 72% are singletons. The CDR3 extends over 13 amino acids. Looked up from germline, CDR1 is MNHNS and CDR2 is SASEGT. Losses at the gene ends were 6 bases for V and 3 bases for J; bases not matched to a gene: 4. About this clone: Its specificity is not known. The identical CDR3 is also encoded by other nucleotide sequences in the sample.

This TCR derives from a woman aged 30 to 39 in good health. Sequencing was done on a sample of memory CD4+ T cells sorted from blood. The subset denotes: CD45RA-negative fraction. This sequence joins TRBV6-1 and TRBJ2-7, with 8 bases that match TRBD1. The CDR3 is CASSRDRNYEQYF. The CDR3 DNA reads TGTGCCAGCAGCCGGGACAGGAACTACGAGCAGTACTTC.